This T cell receptor beta chain stems from a study of OX40 agonist ivuxolimab in advanced cancers. General study points: Normalized expansion of T-cell clones was also low for some nonresponders. Mean expanded clone counts were higher in CD8+ than CD4+ T cells.

Using immunoSEQ multiplex PCR, the repertoire was profiled, and TCRdb retains in-frame clones only, with some absent. The sample lists around 150,000 clones, 85% to 95% occurring once. Blood got drawn at baseline, again on cycle 4 day 1, and then on cycle 7 day 1. Worth noting for this clone: The antigen remains unidentified.

Germline loops: CDR1 MNHEY, CDR2 SMNVEV (reference sequence). Trimming stripped 6 bases from V and 4 bases from J, with 15 bases between. This CDR3 has 14 amino acids. Here the sequenced sample was CD4+ or CD8+ T cells sorted from blood, taken in a trial of the OX40 agonist ivuxolimab. The rearrangement uses TRBV27 and TRBJ1-1, with D tentatively TRBD1 (5 bases). This clonotype originated in an adult with an advanced solid tumor such as melanoma, head and neck, liver or kidney cancer. The CDR3 sequence: CASRLESGPTEAFF. In DNA, the CDR3 is TGTGCCAGCAGGCTGGAGTCGGGGCCCACTGAAGCTTTCTTT.